These 3 T cell receptor beta chains originate from one sample sequenced in a study of control samples from healthy donors and cancer patients. Sequencing was performed with immunoSEQ multiplex PCR; in TCRdb, only in-frame clones are kept and a portion is missing. Altogether over 85,000 clones are present, 85% to 95% being singletons, with the ten largest covering roughly 1.5%. Input material: blood. These receptors were taken from a woman between 25 and 40 years old in good health.

The rearrangement joins TRBV5-1 to TRBJ2-7, with D hard to call. CDR1 and CDR2 from the germline V gene are SGHRS and YFSETQ. Trimming pared 5 bases from V and 4 bases from J, leaving 10 bases between. The CDR3 contains 12 residues. The CDR3 here is CASSPESYEQYF. As DNA, the CDR3 is TGCGCCAGCAGTCCCGAGTCATACGAGCAGTACTTC.

This chain joins TRBV25-1 and TRBJ2-3; 10 bases fit TRBD1. The germline CDR1 and CDR2 sequences are MGHDK and SYGVNS. The CDR3 spans 18 residues. Trimming removed 5 bases from V and 0 bases from J; junction bases left unmatched: 11. The CDR3 loop reads CASSTPRDRGLSTDTQYF. The CDR3 nucleotides are TGTGCCAGCAGTACTCCCAGGGACAGGGGACTTAGCACAGATACGCAGTATTTT.

This chain uses TRBV7-9 with TRBJ1-1, with D possibly TRBD1 on 6 matching bases. CDR1 and CDR2 from the germline V gene are SEHNR and FQNEAQ (reference sequence). The CDR3 loop spans 16 amino acids. V was clipped by 1 base and J by 0 bases, with 12 bases between them. CDR3 sequence: CASSLVPTGMNTEAFF. The CDR3 DNA is TGTGCCAGCAGCTTAGTCCCGACAGGAATGAACACTGAAGCTTTCTTT.